A single sample gave rise to the 20 T cell receptor beta chains below, sequenced in a study of T cells in Graves' hyperthyroidism and ophthalmopathy. The CDR3 regions of TCR beta were amplified from RNA transcripts. HTBI primers were the set used in a first-round RT-PCR of the TCR CDR3. MiXCR was run by TCRdb on the multiplex PCR reads, yielding one entry per CDR3 protein. The sample comprises hundreds of thousands of distinct CDR3 sequences, more than 15% of which are singletons, and roughly 3.5% rests with the top ten. What was sequenced was blood. The source of these receptors is a woman aged 40-49 years with Graves' ophthalmopathy.

This clonotype came up a few times. The V call is TRBV4-1, the J call TRBJ2-7, with D tentatively TRBD1 (6 bases). Per germline, CDR1 MGHRA and CDR2 YSYEKL. The CDR3 covers 13 residues. V gave up 3 bases and J gave up 7 bases, with 13 bases separating them. CDR3 in amino acids: CASSQGRGSEQYF. The CDR3 region has the DNA TGCGCCAGCAGCCAGGGAAGGGGGAGTGAGCAGTACTTC.

This clonotype was picked up many times. This sequence joins TRBV28 and TRBJ1-1; possible D gene TRBD1, 5 bases. Looked up from germline, CDR1 is MDHEN and CDR2 is SYDVKM. The CDR3 length is 16 residues. The V end lost 1 base, the J end lost 5 bases, and 17 bases lay between the germline ends. The DNA for the CDR3 is TGTGCCAGCAGTTTATTCGGTTGGCAGGGCCGGACTGAAGCTTTCTTT. Protein sequence: CASSLFGWQGRTEAFF.

This clonotype was detected ten times or more. The chain carries TRBV2 and TRBJ2-7, with D perhaps TRBD1 (5 bases). The germline CDR1 and CDR2 sequences are SNHLY and FYNNEI. The V gene lost 4 bases and the J gene lost 3 bases, with 7 bases spanning the gap. This CDR3 comprises 12 residues. CDR3 loop: CASSADNYEQYF. In DNA form, the CDR3 reads TGTGCCAGCAGTGCGGACAACTACGAGCAGTACTTC.

In this sample, this clonotype turned up many times. The V and J genes are TRBV2 and TRBJ2-7; perhaps D is TRBD1 or TRBD2 (5 bases each). CDR3 size: 15 residues. Trimming took 6 bases from V and 1 from J, leaving 16 bases between them. From germline, CDR1 is SNHLY and CDR2 FYNNEI. The chain's CDR3 is CASRGGLEGSYEQYF. The CDR3 nucleotides are TGTGCCAGCAGGGGCGGCCTTGAGGGGTCCTACGAGCAGTACTTC.

This clonotype was found many times. An end of the junction does not agree with germline; a read error may underlie this. The CDR3 DNA is TGTGCCAGCAGCTTGGGTCAGGCCGGCGGGGAGCTGTTTTTT. It is translated as CASSLGQAGGELFF. The chain joins TRBV5-1 to TRBJ2-2, with D unclear. The germline CDR1 and CDR2 sequences are SGHRS and YFSETQ. This CDR3 is built from 14 residues.

The chain combines TRBV20-1 with TRBJ2-7; 7 nucleotides align to TRBD2. The CDR3 has 16 amino acids. The germline gives CDR1 DFQATT, CDR2 SNEGSKA (reference sequence). The J segment lost 2 bases and the V segment lost 0 bases, leaving 10 bases of the junction unmatched. This CDR3 is CSAREWAGVNTYEQYF. The CDR3 nucleotides read TGCAGTGCTAGAGAATGGGCGGGAGTAAACACCTACGAGCAGTACTTC.

This clonotype was seen a handful of times. This chain joins TRBV6-1 and TRBJ1-5, with D perhaps matching TRBD1 (6 bases). The CDR3 covers 17 residues. V shed 6 bases and J shed 4 bases, with 22 bases lying between them. The germline gives CDR1 MNHNS, CDR2 SASEGT. In DNA, the CDR3 is TGTGCCAGCAGCCCCGGGGGGGCAGGGCCTCGAAATCAGCCCCAGCATTTT. Its translation is CASSPGGAGPRNQPQHF.

This clonotype came up many times. This CDR3 reads CASSEGWDQPQHF. In nucleotides, the CDR3 is TGTGCCAGCAGTGAAGGGTGGGATCAGCCCCAGCATTTT. V usage is TRBV6-1 and J usage is TRBJ1-5; no clear D gene. CDR1 MNHNS and CDR2 SASEGT come from the germline V gene. V shed 1 base and J shed 5 bases, with 6 bases lying between them. The CDR3 has 13 residues.

The rearrangement joins TRBV20-1 to TRBJ1-2; D gene ambiguous. The length of the CDR3 is 13 residues. Trimming stripped 4 bases from V and 4 bases from J, with 13 bases between. The germline gives CDR1 DFQATT, CDR2 SNEGSKA (reference sequence). The CDR3 reads CSAIRPDIYGYTF. The CDR3 DNA reads TGCAGTGCTATACGGCCGGATATCTATGGCTACACCTTC.

This clonotype was seen ten or more times. The V gene is TRBV28, the J gene TRBJ2-7; 10 nucleotides line up with TRBD1. The CDR3 length is 16 residues. Germline lookup yields CDR1 MDHEN and CDR2 SYDVKM. The ends lost 1 base at V and 4 bases at J; junction bases unmatched: 7. The CDR3 DNA reads TGTGCCAGCAGTTTATATTCCGGACAGGGGGTGTACGAGCAGTACTTC. It is translated as CASSLYSGQGVYEQYF.

This clonotype has at least ten counts. The V and J genes are TRBV28 and TRBJ1-1; no clear D gene. Germline V lookup: CDR1 MDHEN, CDR2 SYDVKM. The V and J ends lost 6 bases and 3 bases respectively, with 11 bases between them. The CDR3 consists of 13 residues. CDR3 coding DNA: TGTGCCAGCAGACGCGACATCTACACTGAAGCTTTCTTT. It yields the protein CASRRDIYTEAFF.

There are many counts of this clonotype. This chain links TRBV11-2 with TRBJ1-1; the D is unclear. Germline V gene lookup returns CDR1 SGHAT and CDR2 FQNNGV. The CDR3 has 15 amino acids. Trimming pared 2 bases from V and 1 base from J, leaving 11 bases between. CDR3 region: CASSLHSAGNTEAFF. DNA of the CDR3: TGTGCCAGCAGCTTACACTCAGCAGGGAACACTGAAGCTTTCTTT.

This clonotype occurred a few times. The J gene is TRBJ2-6, the V gene TRBV7-9; D possibly corresponds to TRBD1 (6 bases). The length of the CDR3 is 17 residues. Germline V gives CDR1 SEHNR, CDR2 FQNEAQ (reference sequence). The V gene lost 4 bases and the J gene lost 0 bases, with 13 bases spanning the gap. The CDR3 sequence is CASSSWTVRSGANVLTF. The CDR3, as DNA: TGTGCCAGCAGCTCCTGGACAGTACGCTCTGGGGCCAACGTCCTGACTTTC.

This clonotype has a count of ten or more. The chain joins TRBV2 to TRBJ2-3; a possible D gene is TRBD1 (5 bases). V was pared by 7 bases and J by 7 bases, with 12 bases between. Germline CDR1 and CDR2: SNHLY and FYNNEI. The CDR3 contains 12 residues. This chain's CDR3 is CASTQQGNTQYF. Here the CDR3 DNA reads TGTGCCAGCACCCAGCAGGGAAATACGCAGTATTTT.

The rearrangement links TRBV2 to TRBJ2-1, with D possibly TRBD1 on 5 matching bases. Germline loops: CDR1 SNHLY, CDR2 FYNNEI. This CDR3 spans 12 amino acids. V was cut by 6 bases and J by 8 bases, with 11 bases left in between. The CDR3 bases are TGTGCCAGCAGAACCTCAGGGCATGAGCAGTTCTTC. This gives the protein CASRTSGHEQFF.

The table lists this clonotype with a few counts. The chain recombines TRBV7-9 with TRBJ2-1; a weak D match, TRBD2 (6 bases). V lost 0 bases and J 0 bases, leaving 18 bases between the germline ends. Germline V CDR1 and CDR2: SEHNR, FQNEAQ (reference sequence). The CDR3 is 19 residues long. The CDR3 loop reads CASSLAWPIRLDSYNEQFF. As DNA, the CDR3 is TGTGCCAGCAGCTTAGCGTGGCCGATTAGACTAGACTCCTACAATGAGCAGTTCTTC.

The V gene is TRBV18, the J gene TRBJ2-1, with D perhaps TRBD2 (6 bases). Germline loops: CDR1 KGHSH, CDR2 LQKENI. Trimming took off 6 bases at V and 4 bases at J, with 19 bases between the two ends. This CDR3 spans 16 amino acids. The chain's CDR3 is CASSPDLSGAYNEQFF. DNA for the CDR3: TGTGCCAGCTCCCCTGACTTGTCGGGAGCTTACAATGAGCAGTTCTTC.

The chain combines TRBV20-1 with TRBJ2-5; 9 nucleotides line up with TRBD1. The CDR3 sequence is 15 residues long. Germline V gene lookup returns CDR1 DFQATT and CDR2 SNEGSKA (reference sequence). V lost 5 bases and J lost 1; bases outside the gene matches: 8. The CDR3 spells CSAGETGGFQETQYF. The CDR3 DNA reads as TGCAGTGCTGGCGAGACAGGGGGTTTCCAAGAGACCCAGTACTTC.

This clonotype was counted a few times. The chain uses TRBV5-1 and TRBJ1-1, with D unclear. The CDR3 contains 14 residues. Germline assignment: CDR1 SGHRS and CDR2 YFSETQ. Trimming stripped 4 bases from V and 0 bases from J, with 10 bases between. Here the CDR3 reads CASSSVGMNTEAFF. The CDR3 nucleotides read TGCGCCAGCAGCAGCGTAGGTATGAACACTGAAGCTTTCTTT.

V gene TRBV5-1 combines with J gene TRBJ2-2; D perhaps matches TRBD1 (6 bases). From germline, CDR1 is SGHRS and CDR2 YFSETQ. This CDR3 comprises 14 residues. The V end was cut by 0 bases, the J end by 4 bases, with 7 bases between. CDR3 sequence reads: CASSLGDITGELFF. The CDR3 bases are TGCGCCAGCAGCTTGGGGGACATCACCGGGGAGCTGTTTTTT. Together with reference TRBV5-1 and TRBJ2-2, the CDR3 gives the full variable domain: KAGVTQTPRYLIKTRGQQVTLSCSPISGHRSVSWYQQTPGQGLQFLFEYFSETQRNKGNFPGRFSGRQFSNSRSEMNVSTLELGDSALYLCASSLGDITGELFFGEGSRLTVL.